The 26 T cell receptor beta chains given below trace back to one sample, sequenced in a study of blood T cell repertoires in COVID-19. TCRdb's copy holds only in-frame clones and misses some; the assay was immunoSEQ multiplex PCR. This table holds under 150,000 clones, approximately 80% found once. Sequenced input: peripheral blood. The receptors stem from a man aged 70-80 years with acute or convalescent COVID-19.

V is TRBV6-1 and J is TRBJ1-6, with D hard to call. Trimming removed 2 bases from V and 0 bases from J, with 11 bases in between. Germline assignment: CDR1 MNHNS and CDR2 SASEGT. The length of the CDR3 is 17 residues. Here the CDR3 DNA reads TGTGCCAGCAGTGAAAGAGGCGGGAGCTCCTATAATTCACCCCTCCACTTT. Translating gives CASSERGGSSYNSPLHF.

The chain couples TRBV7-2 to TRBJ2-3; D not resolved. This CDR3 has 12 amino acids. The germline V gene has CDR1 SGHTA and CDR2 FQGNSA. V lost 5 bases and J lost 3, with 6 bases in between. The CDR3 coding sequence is TGTGCCAGCAGCCCTGTAACAGATACGCAGTATTTT. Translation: CASSPVTDTQYF.

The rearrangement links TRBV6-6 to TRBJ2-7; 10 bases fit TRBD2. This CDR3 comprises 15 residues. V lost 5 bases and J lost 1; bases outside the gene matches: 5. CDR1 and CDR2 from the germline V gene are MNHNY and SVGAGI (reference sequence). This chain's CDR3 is CASSASGGTSYEQYF. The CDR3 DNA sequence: TGTGCCAGCAGTGCTAGCGGGGGCACTTCCTACGAGCAGTACTTC.

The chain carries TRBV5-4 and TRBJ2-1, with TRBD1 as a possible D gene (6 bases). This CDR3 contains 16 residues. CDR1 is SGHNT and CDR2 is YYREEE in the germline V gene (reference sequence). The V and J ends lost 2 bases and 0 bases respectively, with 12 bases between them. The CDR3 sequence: CASSLEGVGSYNEQFF. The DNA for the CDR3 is TGTGCCAGCAGCTTAGAGGGGGTCGGCTCCTACAATGAGCAGTTCTTC.

This CDR3 is CASSPHQQGAQYF. CDR3 nucleotides: TGTGCCAGCAGCCCGCATCAACAGGGTGCGCAGTACTTC. This sequence joins TRBV6-5 and TRBJ2-7, with D perhaps matching TRBD1 (6 bases). Germline CDR1 and CDR2: MNHEY and SVGAGI. This CDR3 is 13 amino acids long. Trimming removed 6 bases from V and 9 bases from J, with 18 bases in between.

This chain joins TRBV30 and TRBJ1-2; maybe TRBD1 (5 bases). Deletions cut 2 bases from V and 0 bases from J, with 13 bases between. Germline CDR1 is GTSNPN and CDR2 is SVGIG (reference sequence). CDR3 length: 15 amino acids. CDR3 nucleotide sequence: TGTGCCTGGAGTATGTTGGGGCTGTCTAACTATGGCTACACCTTC. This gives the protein CAWSMLGLSNYGYTF. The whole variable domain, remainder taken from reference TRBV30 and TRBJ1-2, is SQTIHQWPATLVQPVGSPLSLECTVEGTSNPNLYWYRQAAGRGLQLLFYSVGIGQISSEVPQNLSASRPQDRQFILSSKKLLLSDSGFYLCAWSMLGLSNYGYTFGSGTRLTVV.

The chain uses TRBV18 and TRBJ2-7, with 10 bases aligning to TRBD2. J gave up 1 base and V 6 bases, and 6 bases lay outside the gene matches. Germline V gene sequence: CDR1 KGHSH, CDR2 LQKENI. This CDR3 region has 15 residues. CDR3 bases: TGTGCCAGCTCCCCTAGCGGGGGCCTGTCCTACGAGCAGTACTTC. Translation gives CASSPSGGLSYEQYF. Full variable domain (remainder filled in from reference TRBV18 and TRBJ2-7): NAGVMQNPRHLVRRRGQEARLRCSPMKGHSHVYWYRQLPEEGLKFMVYLQKENIIDESGMPKERFSAEFPKEGPSILRIQQVVRGDSAAYFCASSPSGGLSYEQYFGPGTRLTVT.

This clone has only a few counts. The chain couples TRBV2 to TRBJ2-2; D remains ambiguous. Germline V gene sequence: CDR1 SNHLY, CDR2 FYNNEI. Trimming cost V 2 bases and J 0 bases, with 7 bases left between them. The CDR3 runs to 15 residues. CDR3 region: CASSEHRANTGELFF. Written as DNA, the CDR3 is TGTGCCAGCAGTGAACACAGAGCGAACACCGGGGAGCTGTTTTTT.

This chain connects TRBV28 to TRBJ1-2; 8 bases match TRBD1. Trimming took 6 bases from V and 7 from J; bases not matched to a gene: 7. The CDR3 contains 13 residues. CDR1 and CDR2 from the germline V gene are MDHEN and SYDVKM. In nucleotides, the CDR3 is TGTGCCAGCAGGCGGACAGGGCTCTCTGGCTACACCTTC. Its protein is CASRRTGLSGYTF.

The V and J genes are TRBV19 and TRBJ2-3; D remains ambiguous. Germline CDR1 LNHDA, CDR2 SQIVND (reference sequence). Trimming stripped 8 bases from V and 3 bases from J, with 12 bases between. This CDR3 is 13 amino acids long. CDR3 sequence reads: CASREIATDTQYF. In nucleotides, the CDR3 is TGTGCCAGTCGCGAGATAGCAACAGATACGCAGTATTTT. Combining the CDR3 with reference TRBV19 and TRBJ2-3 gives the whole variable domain DGGITQSPKYLFRKEGQNVTLSCEQNLNHDAMYWYRQDPGQGLRLIYYSQIVNDFQKGDIAEGYSVSREKKESFPLTVTSAQKNPTAFYLCASREIATDTQYFGPGTRLTVL.

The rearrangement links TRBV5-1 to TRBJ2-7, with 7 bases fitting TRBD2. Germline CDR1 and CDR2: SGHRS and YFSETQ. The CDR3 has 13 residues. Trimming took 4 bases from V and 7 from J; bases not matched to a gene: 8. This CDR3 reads CASSPFGGTEQYF. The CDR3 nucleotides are TGCGCCAGCAGCCCGTTCGGGGGGACTGAGCAGTACTTC.

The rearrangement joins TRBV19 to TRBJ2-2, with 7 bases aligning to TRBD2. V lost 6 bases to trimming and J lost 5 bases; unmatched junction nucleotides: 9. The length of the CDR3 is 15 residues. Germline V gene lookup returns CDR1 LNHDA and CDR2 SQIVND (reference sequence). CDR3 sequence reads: CASSPGLVSTGELFF. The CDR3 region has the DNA TGTGCCAGTAGCCCCGGACTAGTATCGACCGGGGAGCTGTTTTTT.

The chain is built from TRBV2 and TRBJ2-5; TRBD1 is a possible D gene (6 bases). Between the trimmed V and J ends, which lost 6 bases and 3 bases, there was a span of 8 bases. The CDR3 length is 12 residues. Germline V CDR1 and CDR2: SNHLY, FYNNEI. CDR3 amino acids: CASRRTEETQYF. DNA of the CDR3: TGTGCCAGCAGGCGGACAGAAGAGACCCAGTACTTC.

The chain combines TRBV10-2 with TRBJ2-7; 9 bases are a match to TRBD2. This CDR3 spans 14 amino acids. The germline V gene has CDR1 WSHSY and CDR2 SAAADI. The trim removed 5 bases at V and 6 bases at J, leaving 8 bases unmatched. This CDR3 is CASSQRGAASEQYF. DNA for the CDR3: TGCGCCAGCAGTCAGCGGGGGGCCGCCAGCGAGCAGTACTTC.

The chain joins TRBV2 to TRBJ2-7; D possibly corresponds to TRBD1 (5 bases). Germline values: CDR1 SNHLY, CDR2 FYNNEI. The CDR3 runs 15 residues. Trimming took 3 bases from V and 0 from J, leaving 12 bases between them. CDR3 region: CASSDSRQRSYEQYF. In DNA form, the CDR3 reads TGTGCCAGCAGTGATTCGCGACAGCGCTCCTACGAGCAGTACTTC.

The CDR3 protein is CASRRSGTGGRGQPQHF. DNA for the CDR3: TGTGCCAGCAGGCGATCCGGGACAGGGGGCCGGGGTCAGCCCCAGCATTTT. The V and J genes are TRBV2 and TRBJ1-5; 12 nucleotides align to TRBD1. J lost 6 bases, V lost 6 bases, and 12 bases had no gene match. Germline V gene sequence: CDR1 SNHLY, CDR2 FYNNEI. The CDR3 length is 17 residues.

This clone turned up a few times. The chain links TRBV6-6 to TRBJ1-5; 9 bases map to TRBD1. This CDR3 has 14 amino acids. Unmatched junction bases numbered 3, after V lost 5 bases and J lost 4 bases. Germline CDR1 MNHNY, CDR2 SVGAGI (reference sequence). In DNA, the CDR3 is TGTGCCAGCAGTGGACAGGGGCTGAATCAGCCCCAGCATTTT. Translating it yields CASSGQGLNQPQHF.

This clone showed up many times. The CDR3 loop is CASSLNREGRPQHF. CDR3 DNA sequence: TGTGCCAGCAGTTTAAACAGGGAGGGTCGGCCCCAGCATTTT. The chain links TRBV28 to TRBJ1-5; the D gene is possibly TRBD1 (6 bases). CDR1 MDHEN and CDR2 SYDVKM come from the germline V gene. This CDR3 has 14 residues. Trimming cost V 2 bases and J 9 bases, with 14 bases left between them.

CDR3 sequence reads: CASSPDRGREKLFF. CDR3 in DNA: TGCGCCAGCAGCCCGGACAGGGGTCGTGAAAAACTGTTTTTT. The chain links TRBV5-1 to TRBJ1-4; TRBD1 matches 9 bases. The CDR3 consists of 14 residues. V was clipped by 4 bases and J by 7 bases; unmatched bases: 5. Germline V gene sequence: CDR1 SGHRS, CDR2 YFSETQ.

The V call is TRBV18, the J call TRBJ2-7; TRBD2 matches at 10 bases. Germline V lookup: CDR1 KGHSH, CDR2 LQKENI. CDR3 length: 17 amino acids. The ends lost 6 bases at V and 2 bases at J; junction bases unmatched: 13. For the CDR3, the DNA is TGTGCCAGCTCTCCCCCCTTACTAGCGGGGAACGCCTACGAGCAGTACTTC. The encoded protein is CASSPPLLAGNAYEQYF.

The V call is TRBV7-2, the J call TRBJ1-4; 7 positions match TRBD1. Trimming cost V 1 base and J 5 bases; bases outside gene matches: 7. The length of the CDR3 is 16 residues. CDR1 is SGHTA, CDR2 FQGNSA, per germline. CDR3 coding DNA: TGTGCCAGCAGCTTAGAGCCGGGACAGAGGAATGAAAAACTGTTTTTT. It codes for CASSLEPGQRNEKLFF.

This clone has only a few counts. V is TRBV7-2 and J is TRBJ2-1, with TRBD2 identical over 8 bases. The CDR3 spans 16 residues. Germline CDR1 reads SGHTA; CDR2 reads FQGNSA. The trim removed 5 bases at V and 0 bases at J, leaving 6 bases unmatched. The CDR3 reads CASSRVAGTSYNEQFF. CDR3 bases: TGTGCCAGCAGCCGGGTAGCGGGGACCTCCTACAATGAGCAGTTCTTC.

This chain's CDR3 is CSAWVGTGLHNEQFF. The CDR3 coding sequence is TGCAGCGCCTGGGTCGGGACAGGGCTCCACAATGAGCAGTTCTTC. J is TRBJ2-1 and V is TRBV29-1; 9 nucleotides agree with TRBD1. Per germline, CDR1 SQVTM and CDR2 ANQGSEA. J lost 5 bases, V lost 7 bases, and 12 bases had no gene match. CDR3 length: 15 residues.

CDR3 coding DNA: TGTGCCTGGAGTGCCCCTAGGAGGGGGGGGGTTTTTCAGCCCCAGCATTTT. Encoded protein: CAWSAPRRGGVFQPQHF. The rearrangement links TRBV30 to TRBJ1-5, with a possible D match to TRBD1 (6 bases). V lost 1 base and J 6 bases, leaving 22 bases between the germline ends. The germline CDR1 and CDR2 sequences are GTSNPN and SVGIG (reference sequence). This CDR3 region has 17 residues.

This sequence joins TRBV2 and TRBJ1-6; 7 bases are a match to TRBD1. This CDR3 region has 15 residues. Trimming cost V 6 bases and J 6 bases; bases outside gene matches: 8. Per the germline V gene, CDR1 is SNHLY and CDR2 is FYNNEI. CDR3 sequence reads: CASSPQGMGNSPLHF. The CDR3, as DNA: TGTGCCAGCAGCCCACAGGGGATGGGTAATTCACCCCTCCACTTT. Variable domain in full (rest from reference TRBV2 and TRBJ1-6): EPEVTQTPSHQVTQMGQEVILRCVPISNHLYFYWYRQILGQKVEFLVSFYNNEISEKSEIFDDQFSVERPDGSNFTLKIRSTKLEDSAMYFCASSPQGMGNSPLHFGNGTRLTVT.

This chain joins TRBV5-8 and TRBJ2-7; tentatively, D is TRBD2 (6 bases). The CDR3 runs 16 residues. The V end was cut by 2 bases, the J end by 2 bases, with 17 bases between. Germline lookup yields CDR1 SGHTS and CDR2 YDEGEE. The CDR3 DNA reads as TGTGCCAGCAGCTTCGGACTATCCCGAGGGGCCTACGAGCAGTACTTC. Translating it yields CASSFGLSRGAYEQYF.